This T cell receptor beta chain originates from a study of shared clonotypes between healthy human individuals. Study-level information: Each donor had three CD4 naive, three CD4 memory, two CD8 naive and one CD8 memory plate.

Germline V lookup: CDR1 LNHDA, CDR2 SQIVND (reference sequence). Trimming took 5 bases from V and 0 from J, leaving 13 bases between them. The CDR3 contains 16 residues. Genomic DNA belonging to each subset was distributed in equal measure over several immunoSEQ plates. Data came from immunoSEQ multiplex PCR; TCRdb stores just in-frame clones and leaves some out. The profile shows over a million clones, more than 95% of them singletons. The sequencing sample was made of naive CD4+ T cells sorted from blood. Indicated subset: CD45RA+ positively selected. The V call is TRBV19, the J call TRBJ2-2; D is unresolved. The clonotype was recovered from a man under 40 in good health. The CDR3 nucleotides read TGTGCCAGTAGTGCGCCCCGAGGCACGAACACCGGGGAGCTGTTTTTT. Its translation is CASSAPRGTNTGELFF.